This TCR beta chain is from a study of blood T cells in healthy people across ages (dated by TCRdb to 2015 to 2017). Concerning the study at large: In model experiments, roughly one uniquely barcoded TCR beta cDNA molecule per two T cells was captured by template switching. Using deep sequencing normalized with unique cDNA molecular identifiers, the study measured how TCR beta repertoire diversity changes with age. The donors were split into four age groups: young (average roughly 15 years), middle-aged (39), aged (more than 60) and long-lived (approximately 80). Two additional independent replicas of 1 million unique cDNA reads from the same blood draw were analyzed for two donors (one aged 18 to 29 and one aged 80 or older).

Taken from cysteine to phenylalanine, the CDR3 has 15 residues. Only CDR3 DNA remains: 45 bases, in frame from the first base. The germline ends are 11 bases apart after V is trimmed by 6 bases and J by 0 bases. The germline V gene gives CDR1 as MRHNA and CDR2 as SNTAGT. Library creation used 5' RACE. Sequencer: Illumina HiSeq 2500. A second PCR of about 7 to 12 cycles was run with a J-beta primer mix and a sample-barcoded 5' primer. A template-switch 5' adaptor carrying 12 random nucleotides introduced a unique molecular identifier onto each TCR beta cDNA molecule. At least 3 million CDR3-containing paired-end reads were obtained from each sample. First-strand cDNA was synthesized from all RNA with the Mint cDNA synthesis kit, primed by a TRBC-specific oligonucleotide. After uracil-DNA glycosylase treatment, a first 18-cycle PCR used universal primers M1SS and BC2_uni_R on all cDNA. On the study's bioinformatics: Each sample was normalized by randomly selecting 1 million high-quality reads, each carrying a distinct molecular identifier. Instead of being binned into consensus sequences, reads with shared molecular identifiers were discarded. MiTCR, with a Q25 quality threshold and the strictest error-elimination algorithm, was used for CDR3 identification, clonotype clustering and error correction. A nonparametric unseen species model with Euler transformation was used to estimate a lower bound on total TCR beta diversity. Using fastp at Q25 and MiXCR, TCRdb reprocessed the public reads and kept productive beta chains. Entries that share a CDR3 protein sequence are merged under the most common genes and DNA. TCRdb assigned the V and J calls; the authors' analysis was not used. The sample data list approximately 900,000 distinct CDR3 sequences, and just under 30% of these were observed just once. The biggest ten clones account for about a tenth of the sample.

This clonotype occurred a few times. There is no known antigen for this receptor. There are no base qualities to consult, and no much larger clone falls within one base. The study at large found these results: As age increased, observed TCR beta diversity per million T cells dropped in a roughly linear way, and a significant reduction was already evident by age roughly 40. Estimates of total diversity from one million sequenced T cells were regarded as lower bounds and underestimates. Donor CMV infection status was unknown, potentially confounding age-related changes in expanded clonotypes. The percentage of naive T cells measured by flow cytometry correlated strongly with observed TCR beta diversity. Conclusive comparison of naive and antigen-experienced compartments was prevented by the profiling of bulk unsorted PBMCs. Compared with the aged group, the long-lived group had more naive CD4+ T cells, fewer expanded clones and increased TCR diversity, a pattern suggesting age selection.

The donors were under 40 Caucasian individuals from Russia, aged roughly 6 to 90 years, who were systemically healthy. Around 9.7 milliliters of peripheral blood were collected from each donor into EDTA-treated Vacutainer tubes. Ficoll-Paque density-gradient centrifugation was used to isolate PBMCs, with at least 7 million obtained per sample. Total RNA was extracted from PBMCs with Trizol reagent, with at least 5.5 micrograms obtained per sample. For every donor, flow cytometry on a PBMC aliquot measured the percentage of naive CD45RAhigh/CD27high T cells. The same data also contributed to another study, on T cells of mothers and their children. The other study reports the following: Nine systemically healthy Caucasian individuals served as donors, namely three mothers together with their six children. cDNA synthesis used all of the extracted RNA, with 1.5 ug of RNA in each 15 ul reaction. In the second PCR, the M1S primer introduced both the sample barcodes and 2-4 random nucleotides. Over 8.5 million TCR beta CDR3 reads came from each mother, compared with 3.3 million or so reads from each child. In both related and unrelated pairs, thymic selection shapes the output of TCR recombination in a similar way, with inherited differences having only a minor effect. Normalized repertoire overlap in related mother-child pairs was always slightly higher than in unrelated mother-child pairs, but the difference was never significant. No persistent microchimeric T cell clones were detected, at a sensitivity of approximately 100 clones per million clonotypes. The study used deep NGS to compare TCR beta repertoires of mothers and children, seeking features distinguishing related mother-child pairs from unrelated individuals. On average, the children were roughly 11 +/- 4 years old, while the mothers were 40 +/- 4 years old. After adapters were ligated using NEBNext reagents, the libraries underwent 100+100 nt paired-end sequencing on an Illumina HiSeq 2000. Mother and child libraries were prepared a month apart and sequenced in separate runs to prevent cross-contamination. For each donor, between about 500,000 and 2,200,000 distinct TCR beta clonotypes were identified. Naive TCR beta clonotypes were estimated from low-frequency clonotypes matched to each donor's FACS-determined naive share, without sorting.

The receptor chain draws on TRBV6-4 and TRBJ1-4; there is no confident call for the D gene. This TCR came from a woman aged 35 to 49 in good health. Sequenced sample: blood. Read as DNA, the sequence is TGTGCCAGCAGCCGTCAATCCCCAACTAATGAAAAACTGTTTTTT. Translated, this gives CASSRQSPTNEKLFF.